Described below is a single TCR beta chain sequence and its context. Its target is unknown. The data belong to a study of cytomegalovirus exposure and HLA in healthy donors. Study in general: The study's early data release held roughly 91 million unique TCRs from HLA-typed donors.

The donors gave bone marrow, and they were healthy. PCR primers comprised 60 Vbeta and 13 Jbeta primers. TCRdb keeps only in-frame clones here, not all; method: immunoSEQ multiplex PCR. The sample includes 150,000 or so clones, 84% of them seen just once. Study-wide results and limits: Later on, a genetic analysis was performed. It linked a missense variant in DCLRE1C with V- and J-gene trimming of TCR beta.

The germline gives CDR1 DFQATT, CDR2 SNEGSKA (reference sequence). V shed 5 bases, J shed 10 bases, and the junction held 4 bases outside the gene matches. CDR3 length equals 10 residues. The chain couples TRBV20-1 to TRBJ1-1; the match to TRBD1 covers 7 bases. Sequencing was done on a sample of PBMCs. The clonotype originates from a man younger than 35 in good health and CMV-seronegative. The CDR3 DNA reads as TGCAGTGCTCCACAGGGGTTAGCTTTCTTT. Its protein product is CSAPQGLAFF.